Presented here are 31 T cell receptor beta chains from one specimen sequenced in a study of PD-L1 blockade in urothelial cancer. Time point noted: pretreatment peripheral blood. Some clones are missing from TCRdb's copy, which holds only in-frame ones; the method was immunoSEQ multiplex PCR. The sample holds 90,000 or so clones; nearly 90% are singletons and the top ten take about 1.6%. The sequences come from PBMCs, collected around atezolizumab (anti-PD-L1) treatment. These receptors originate from a man aged 55 to 70 with urothelial cancer.

The J gene is TRBJ1-1, the V gene TRBV27; tentatively, D is TRBD1 (5 bases). Germline loops: CDR1 MNHEY, CDR2 SMNVEV (reference sequence). This CDR3 region has 14 residues. V dropped 2 bases and J dropped 5 bases, with 12 bases sitting between them. The DNA for the CDR3 is TGTGCCAGCAGTTTAGGGGGGTTGGGGACTGAAGCTTTCTTT. It codes for CASSLGGLGTEAFF.

This clone was observed a few times. The chain recombines TRBV15 with TRBJ2-7; TRBD2 agrees at 11 bases. The CDR3 is 16 residues long. CDR1 is LNHNV and CDR2 is YYDKDF in the germline V gene (reference sequence). V dropped 1 base and J dropped 3; count of bases not matched to a gene: 5. DNA for the CDR3: TGTGCCACCAGCAGAGGCATGGGACTAGCGGACTACGAGCAGTACTTC. This encodes CATSRGMGLADYEQYF.

The V call is TRBV7-9, the J call TRBJ1-1; D remains ambiguous. The V end was cut by 0 bases, the J end by 1 base, with 6 bases between. This CDR3 is built from 14 residues. Germline CDR1 SEHNR, CDR2 FQNEAQ (reference sequence). The CDR3 here is CASSLATGNTEAFF. The CDR3 DNA sequence: TGTGCCAGCAGCTTAGCGACGGGGAACACTGAAGCTTTCTTT.

V and J are TRBV29-1 and TRBJ2-5; 9 bases are a match to TRBD1. Per germline, CDR1 SQVTM and CDR2 ANQGSEA. The CDR3 extends over 15 amino acids. V dropped 4 bases and J dropped 1; count of bases not matched to a gene: 7. As DNA, the CDR3 is TGCAGCGTTGGCCACGGGACAGGGAGCCAAGAGACCCAGTACTTC. Translating it yields CSVGHGTGSQETQYF.

The chain couples TRBV6-1 to TRBJ2-1, with TRBD2 identical over 8 bases. J was trimmed by 5 bases and V by 10 bases; bases with no gene match: 10. This CDR3 comprises 14 residues. Germline CDR1 is MNHNS and CDR2 is SASEGT. CDR3 loop: CATLGTRVNNEQFF. In DNA, the CDR3 is TGTGCCACGCTCGGGACTAGGGTTAACAATGAGCAGTTCTTC.

The gene calls are TRBV5-6 and TRBJ1-5; TRBD1 matches 7 bases. CDR1 SGHDT and CDR2 YYEEEE come from the germline V gene. V lost 2 bases to trimming and J lost 7 bases; unmatched junction nucleotides: 6. CDR3 length equals 14 residues. Here the CDR3 DNA reads TGTGCCAGCAGCTTAAACAGGGGAAGACAGCCCCAGCATTTT. It encodes CASSLNRGRQPQHF.

This chain uses TRBV18 with TRBJ1-4; D is unresolved. V was shortened by 0 bases and J by 4 bases, with 9 bases between the two germline ends. Per the germline V gene, CDR1 is KGHSH and CDR2 is LQKENI. This CDR3 region has 15 residues. The CDR3 DNA reads TGTGCCAGCTCACCACCGAGTAGTGGTAATGAAAAACTGTTTTTT. Amino acid sequence: CASSPPSSGNEKLFF.

The rearrangement joins TRBV18 to TRBJ2-4; the D gene is possibly TRBD1 (6 bases). Looked up from germline, CDR1 is KGHSH and CDR2 is LQKENI. The CDR3 is made up of 15 amino acids. Trimming left V 2 bases short and J 5 bases short, with 13 bases between. CDR3 in DNA: TGTGCCAGCTCACCAATACAGGGTACGGAAAACATTCAGTACTTC. This sequence encodes CASSPIQGTENIQYF.

This clone was recorded once. The genes are TRBV5-1 and TRBJ2-5; tentative D call: TRBD1 (6 bases). V lost 4 bases to trimming and J lost 4 bases, with 14 bases between them. From germline, CDR1 is SGHRS and CDR2 YFSETQ. The CDR3 covers 14 residues. Written as DNA, the CDR3 is TGCGCCAGCAGCCACCGGGCAGGGGCAGAGACCCAGTACTTC. Translating it yields CASSHRAGAETQYF. Combining the CDR3 with reference TRBV5-1 and TRBJ2-5 gives the whole variable domain KAGVTQTPRYLIKTRGQQVTLSCSPISGHRSVSWYQQTPGQGLQFLFEYFSETQRNKGNFPGRFSGRQFSNSRSEMNVSTLELGDSALYLCASSHRAGAETQYFGPGTRLLVL.

This chain joins TRBV4-3 and TRBJ2-1, with 8 bases lining up with TRBD2. V lost 2 bases, J lost 9 bases, and 9 bases stayed unmatched. CDR3 size: 15 residues. Looked up from germline, CDR1 is LGHNA and CDR2 is YSLEER. The CDR3 sequence is CASSQIGTSQSEQFF. The CDR3 region has the DNA TGCGCCAGCAGCCAAATAGGGACTAGTCAGAGTGAGCAGTTCTTC.

The V and J genes are TRBV28 and TRBJ1-2; D ambiguous. The CDR3 runs 12 residues. V was trimmed by 5 bases and J by 5 bases, leaving 9 bases between them. The germline V gene has CDR1 MDHEN and CDR2 SYDVKM. This chain's CDR3 is CASSEGAYGYTF. The DNA of the CDR3 is TGTGCCAGCAGTGAGGGTGCTTATGGCTACACCTTC.

This clone was counted only a few times. V is TRBV7-6 and J is TRBJ2-1; 12 positions agree with TRBD2. Trimming cost V 5 bases and J 7 bases; bases outside gene matches: 6. Germline V gene data show CDR1 as SGHVS and CDR2 as FNYEAQ. CDR3 length equals 15 residues. The CDR3: CASSMATSGSNEQFF. CDR3 nucleotides: TGTGCCAGCAGCATGGCGACTAGCGGGAGTAATGAGCAGTTCTTC.

The chain joins TRBV21-1 to TRBJ2-7; no check of the table's D call, TRBD1, against the DNA was made. TRBV21-1 is a pseudogene segment. The CDR3 contains 18 residues. CDR3 in amino acids: CASSKVAIGQGMDYEQYF. The CDR3 nucleotides are TGTGCCAGCAGCAAAGTGGCCATAGGGCAGGGGATGGACTACGAGCAGTACTTC.

As DNA, the CDR3 is TGTGCCAGCAGCCCAGCGGCGGGACAGGGGAACACTGAAGCTTTCTTT. This codes for CASSPAAGQGNTEAFF. The V call is TRBV11-2, the J call TRBJ1-1; 9 bases align to TRBD1. V gave up 5 bases and J gave up 1 base; unmatched junction bases: 8. The CDR3 is 16 amino acids. Per germline, CDR1 SGHAT and CDR2 FQNNGV.

This sequence joins TRBV7-2 and TRBJ2-2, with D perhaps TRBD2 (5 bases). The CDR3 has 14 amino acids. CDR1 and CDR2 from the germline V gene are SGHTA and FQGNSA. V lost 4 bases and J 5 bases, leaving 11 bases between the germline ends. CDR3 nucleotides: TGTGCCAGCAGCTACCGGTCGGGGACCGGGGAGCTGTTTTTT. Its protein product is CASSYRSGTGELFF.

The genes are TRBV7-2 and TRBJ2-4, with TRBD2 as a possible D gene (5 bases). There are 13 residues in the CDR3. Trimming left V 7 bases short and J 6 bases short, with 13 bases between. Germline CDR1 and CDR2: SGHTA and FQGNSA. The CDR3 loop reads CASNPRGSNIQYF. The DNA of the CDR3 is TGTGCCAGCAACCCCAGAGGGTCAAACATTCAGTACTTC.

The V gene is TRBV7-9, the J gene TRBJ2-1; TRBD2 agrees at 8 bases. CDR1 SEHNR and CDR2 FQNEAQ come from the germline V gene (reference sequence). There are 17 residues in the CDR3. The V segment lost 2 bases and the J segment 8 bases; nucleotides outside the gene matches: 14. The CDR3 DNA is TGTGCCAGCAGCTTAAGTAGTGCATCCGGGAGGGCTTATGAGCAGTTCTTC. As protein: CASSLSSASGRAYEQFF.

This clone has only one observation. V is TRBV13 and J is TRBJ2-5; tentative D call: TRBD1 (6 bases). CDR1 is PRHDT, CDR2 FYEKMQ, per germline (reference sequence). This CDR3 is 18 amino acids long. With 4 bases removed from V and 3 bases from J, the gap between germline ends came to 24 bases. In nucleotides, the CDR3 is TGTGCCAGCAGCTCGAGCCCCCCTATTTTGGGGGCTGAAGAGACCCAGTACTTC. Translation gives CASSSSPPILGAEETQYF. The full variable domain, in which reference TRBV13 and TRBJ2-5 provide the parts outside the CDR3, is AAGVIQSPRHLIKEKRETATLKCYPIPRHDTVYWYQQGPGQDPQFLISFYEKMQSDKGSIPDRFSAQQFSDYHSELNMSSLELGDSALYFCASSSSPPILGAEETQYFGPGTRLLVL.

The chain employs TRBV6-1 and TRBJ2-7, with 10 bases fitting TRBD1. The CDR3 extends over 15 amino acids. V gave up 9 bases and J gave up 2 bases; unmatched junction bases: 10. The V gene's germline CDR1 is MNHNS and CDR2 SASEGT. In nucleotides, the CDR3 is TGTGCCAGTTTCCCCGGGACAGGGGTCACCTACGAGCAGTACTTC. Translating it yields CASFPGTGVTYEQYF.

V gene TRBV25-1 combines with J gene TRBJ1-1, with D uncertain. The germline V and J ends were trimmed by 7 bases and 3 bases, with 18 bases remaining between them. Germline CDR1 and CDR2: MGHDK and SYGVNS. CDR3 size: 15 residues. The CDR3 sequence is CASIRIGVGYTEAFF. The CDR3 DNA follows: TGTGCCAGCATCCGAATCGGGGTCGGGTACACTGAAGCTTTCTTT.

V usage is TRBV2 and J usage is TRBJ2-5; TRBD2 agrees at 10 bases. The CDR3 length is 17 residues. V lost 6 bases, J lost 2 bases, and 12 bases stayed unmatched. Germline assignment: CDR1 SNHLY and CDR2 FYNNEI. The CDR3 coding sequence is TGTGCCAGCAGCCCCCTCTCGGGACTAGCGCTACAAGAGACCCAGTACTTC. This sequence encodes CASSPLSGLALQETQYF.

This chain connects TRBV5-1 to TRBJ2-2, with D perhaps matching TRBD2 (5 bases). With 5 bases removed from V and 0 bases from J, the gap between germline ends came to 11 bases. Germline V gives CDR1 SGHRS, CDR2 YFSETQ. The CDR3 sequence is 15 residues long. In nucleotides, the CDR3 is TGCGCCAGCAGTACCGGGAACGCGAACACCGGGGAGCTGTTTTTT. The encoded protein is CASSTGNANTGELFF.

This chain uses TRBV7-2 with TRBJ2-7; possibly TRBD2 for D (5 bases). CDR1 and CDR2 from the germline V gene are SGHTA and FQGNSA. This CDR3 region has 14 residues. V was pared by 1 base and J by 5 bases, with 12 bases between. CDR3 loop: CASSLDIRDHEQYF. The CDR3 DNA reads TGTGCCAGCAGCTTAGATATCCGGGATCACGAGCAGTACTTC. Filled out from reference TRBV7-2 and TRBJ2-7, the complete variable domain reads GAGVSQSPSNKVTEKGKDVELRCDPISGHTALYWYRQSLGQGLEFLIYFQGNSAPDKSGLPSDRFSAERTGGSVSTLTIQRTQQEDSAVYLCASSLDIRDHEQYFGPGTRLTVT.

The chain joins TRBV7-2 to TRBJ1-1; D might be TRBD1 (6 bases). There are 16 residues in the CDR3. Germline V gene data show CDR1 as SGHTA and CDR2 as FQGNSA. Between the trimmed V and J ends, which lost 1 base and 0 bases, there was a span of 12 bases. The CDR3 DNA reads as TGTGCCAGCAGCTTAGGCCCACAGGGCATGAACACTGAAGCTTTCTTT. It specifies CASSLGPQGMNTEAFF.

The chain combines TRBV18 with TRBJ1-5; 8 bases map to TRBD1. Germline lookup yields CDR1 KGHSH and CDR2 LQKENI. CDR3 length equals 15 residues. Germline trimming cut 4 bases from V and 4 bases from J; bases unmatched to any gene: 6. The CDR3 sequence: CASSQGQGRNQPQHF. Here the CDR3 DNA reads TGTGCCAGCTCACAAGGACAGGGCCGAAATCAGCCCCAGCATTTT.

V is TRBV5-1 and J is TRBJ2-1; maybe TRBD1 (5 bases). Germline assignment: CDR1 SGHRS and CDR2 YFSETQ. This CDR3 region has 15 residues. Trimming removed 0 bases from V and 4 bases from J, with 11 bases in between. The CDR3 bases are TGCGCCAGCAGCTTGGGTCAGGGATTTTACAATGAGCAGTTCTTC. This translates into CASSLGQGFYNEQFF.

The V call is TRBV11-2, the J call TRBJ2-2, with D unresolved. Trimming took off 2 bases at V and 6 bases at J, with 7 bases between the two ends. The length of the CDR3 is 13 residues. CDR1 and CDR2 from the germline V gene are SGHAT and FQNNGV. CDR3 DNA sequence: TGTGCCAGCAGCTTATCGGTTTCCGGGGAGCTGTTTTTT. It encodes CASSLSVSGELFF. Drawing the rest from reference TRBV11-2 and TRBJ2-2, the complete variable domain is EAGVAQSPRYKIIEKRQSVAFWCNPISGHATLYWYQQILGQGPKLLIQFQNNGVVDDSQLPKDRFSAERLKGVDSTLKIQPAKLEDSAVYLCASSLSVSGELFFGEGSRLTVL.

For the CDR3, the DNA is TGTGCCAGCAGTTACATCAGGGGACCTGAAGCTTTCTTT. Its protein product is CASSYIRGPEAFF. V is TRBV6-5 and J is TRBJ1-1, with D tentatively TRBD1 (6 bases). Germline V CDR1 and CDR2: MNHEY, SVGAGI. The CDR3 contains 13 residues. With 2 bases removed from V and 6 bases from J, the gap between germline ends came to 10 bases.

J is TRBJ2-7 and V is TRBV5-4; 8 bases fit TRBD2. Per germline, CDR1 SGHNT and CDR2 YYREEE (reference sequence). CDR3 length: 15 amino acids. Unmatched junction bases numbered 5, after V lost 1 base and J lost 2 bases. The DNA of the CDR3 is TGTGCCAGCAGCTTGATCGTCGGGGGGGCCTACGAGCAGTACTTC. It specifies CASSLIVGGAYEQYF.

This chain joins TRBV11-3 and TRBJ2-3; D might be TRBD2 (6 bases). Per the germline V gene, CDR1 is SGHNT and CDR2 is YENEEA. This CDR3 spans 14 amino acids. The V end was cut by 5 bases, the J end by 1 base, with 10 bases between. Here the CDR3 reads CASSAGRGTDTQYF. DNA for the CDR3: TGTGCCAGCAGCGCGGGGCGGGGCACAGATACGCAGTATTTT.

This clone appeared a single time. The J gene is TRBJ2-3, the V gene TRBV9; 8 bases agree with TRBD2. CDR1 and CDR2 (germline): SGDLS, YYNGEE. After removal of 0 bases from V and 2 bases from J, the junction contained 14 bases not matched to a gene. There are 19 residues in the CDR3. The CDR3 DNA follows: TGTGCCAGCAGCGTAGGGTTCGGGGGGGCGCGATTTGACACAGATACGCAGTATTTT. Its translation: CASSVGFGGARFDTDTQYF.